This T cell receptor beta chain comes out of a study of shared clonotypes between healthy human individuals. Study at large: Each donor contributed plates that comprised three CD4 naive, three CD4 memory, two CD8 naive and one CD8 memory.

The CDR3 is made up of 12 amino acids. Per the germline V gene, CDR1 is SQVTM and CDR2 is ANQGSEA. V was pared by 4 bases and J by 8 bases, with 12 bases between. The test was conducted at deep level. The repertoire was sequenced with immunoSEQ multiplex PCR; TCRdb's copy has only in-frame clones and lacks some. The table shows 1.4 million or so clones, with just under 99% occurring only once. Sequenced sample: naive CD4+ T cells sorted from blood. Subset indicated: CD45RA+ positively selected. This chain joins TRBV29-1 and TRBJ2-4; D gene ambiguous. The TCR comes from a man aged 30 to 45 in good health. CDR3 sequence: CSVVGVEDIQYF. The CDR3 DNA is TGCAGCGTTGTAGGAGTTGAGGACATTCAGTACTTC.